The 9 T cell receptor beta chains below were found in one sample sequenced in a study of identical twins. TCRdb re-derived calls from the 5' RACE reads in MiXCR, one entry per CDR3 protein. The table has about 190,000 distinct CDR3 sequences, approximately 15% seen once. These data also formed part of another study, on T cells expressing NK-cell markers.

Sequencing input: CD8+ T cells sorted from blood. The source is a woman between 18 and 30 years old in good health.

The chain links TRBV9 to TRBJ2-1; D may be TRBD1 or TRBD2 (6 bases each). V was shortened by 3 bases and J by 6 bases, with 10 bases between the two germline ends. Germline V CDR1 and CDR2: SGDLS, YYNGEE. The CDR3 loop spans 13 amino acids. CDR3: CASSGGAGNEQFF. Written as DNA, the CDR3 is TGTGCCAGCAGCGGGGGGGCGGGCAATGAGCAGTTCTTC.

This clonotype was seen a handful of times. This chain connects TRBV6-1 to TRBJ1-4; the D is unclear. The CDR3 is 11 residues long. With 6 bases removed from V and 10 bases from J, the gap between germline ends came to 9 bases. Germline-derived CDR1 and CDR2 are MNHNS and SASEGT. The CDR3 is CASRLSGKLFF. In DNA, the CDR3 is TGTGCCAGCAGGTTATCAGGAAAACTGTTTTTT.

This clonotype was counted between two and nine times. The CDR3 bases are TGTGCCAGCAGCACAACAGGGGCTGGGGCCAACGTCCTGACTTTC. Protein sequence: CASSTTGAGANVLTF. This sequence joins TRBV12-3 or TRBV12-4 and TRBJ2-6; 7 bases fit TRBD1. CDR3 size: 15 residues. V lost 6 bases, J lost 2 bases, and 4 bases stayed unmatched.

As regards this clonotype: Germline and junction disagree at one end, which may indicate a read error. The gene calls are TRBV3-1 and TRBJ2-3; unclear D gene. This CDR3 has 15 amino acids. Germline assignment: CDR1 LGHDT and CDR2 YNNKEL (reference sequence). This chain's CDR3 is CATSQDLEAADTQYF. The DNA of the CDR3 is TGTGCCACCAGCCAAGACCTAGAGGCCGCAGATACGCAGTATTTT.

This clonotype came up a few times. The rearrangement joins TRBV7-7 to TRBJ2-7; the match to TRBD2 covers 7 bases. V was clipped by 5 bases and J by 5 bases; unmatched bases: 12. The CDR3 spans 15 residues. Germline lookup yields CDR1 SSHAT and CDR2 FNYEAQ (reference sequence). The CDR3 sequence is CASSPEAGSIHEQYF. The CDR3 DNA follows: TGTGCCAGCAGCCCTGAAGCGGGATCCATACACGAGCAGTACTTC. Full variable domain (rest looked up from reference TRBV7-7 and TRBJ2-7): GAGVSQSPRYKVTKRGQDVTLRCDPISSHATLYWYQQALGQGPEFLTYFNYEAQPDKSGLPSDRFSAERPEGSISTLTIQRTEQRDSAMYRCASSPEAGSIHEQYFGPGTRLTVT.

Many counts were recorded for this clonotype. The CDR3 bases are TGTGCCAGCAGTTACATCCGGGGCCAGCACGAGCAGTACTTC. The encoded protein is CASSYIRGQHEQYF. The rearrangement joins TRBV6-2 or TRBV6-3 to TRBJ2-7; D may correspond to TRBD1 or TRBD2 (5 bases each). The CDR3 consists of 14 residues. Germline V gives CDR1 MNHEY, CDR2 SVGEGT. Trimming took off 2 bases at V and 5 bases at J, with 13 bases between the two ends.

The table lists this clonotype with a few counts. The genes are TRBV7-2 and TRBJ2-1; tentatively, D is TRBD1 or TRBD2 (6 bases each). The length of the CDR3 is 13 residues. V lost 4 bases, J lost 16 bases, and 20 bases lay in between. Germline CDR1 reads SGHTA; CDR2 reads FQGNSA. Written as DNA, the CDR3 is TGTGCCAGCAGCTCACTCCAACGGGGGCCTTATTTCTTC. This gives the protein CASSSLQRGPYFF.

The CDR3 DNA sequence: TGTGCTAGTGGTATGAACACTGAAGCTTTCTTT. It translates to CASGMNTEAFF. The chain couples TRBV12-5 to TRBJ1-1; D call uncertain. This CDR3 spans 11 amino acids. CDR1 is LGHNT, CDR2 FRNRAP, per germline. V lost 5 bases to trimming and J lost 0 bases, with 1 base between them.

The chain links TRBV6-2 or TRBV6-3 to TRBJ2-7; a weak D match, TRBD2 (5 bases). The CDR3 is 14 residues long. The germline V gene has CDR1 MNHEY and CDR2 SVGEGT. V gave up 2 bases and J gave up 3 bases, with 11 bases separating them. The CDR3 protein is CASSYLLGGYEQYF. CDR3 nucleotide sequence: TGTGCCAGCAGTTACCTCCTAGGAGGCTACGAGCAGTACTTC.